This TCR beta chain was identified in a study of technical replicates of blood from a handful of donors. The CDR3 spans 15 residues. CDR1 is SEHNR, CDR2 FQNEAQ, per germline (reference sequence). Between the trimmed V and J ends, which lost 4 bases and 5 bases, there was a span of 18 bases. This clone was counted between two and nine times. Repertoires were generated with immunoSEQ multiplex PCR, while TCRdb's copy carries only in-frame clones and drops some. Of around 77,000 clones listed, over 85% are singletons. This receptor was identified in a human donor in good health. Specimen: T cells isolated from PBMCs. V gene TRBV7-9 combines with J gene TRBJ2-7, with D possibly matching TRBD2 (6 bases). The CDR3 loop is CASSSWLREADEQYF. DNA of the CDR3: TGTGCCAGCAGCTCTTGGTTGAGGGAGGCTGACGAGCAGTACTTC.